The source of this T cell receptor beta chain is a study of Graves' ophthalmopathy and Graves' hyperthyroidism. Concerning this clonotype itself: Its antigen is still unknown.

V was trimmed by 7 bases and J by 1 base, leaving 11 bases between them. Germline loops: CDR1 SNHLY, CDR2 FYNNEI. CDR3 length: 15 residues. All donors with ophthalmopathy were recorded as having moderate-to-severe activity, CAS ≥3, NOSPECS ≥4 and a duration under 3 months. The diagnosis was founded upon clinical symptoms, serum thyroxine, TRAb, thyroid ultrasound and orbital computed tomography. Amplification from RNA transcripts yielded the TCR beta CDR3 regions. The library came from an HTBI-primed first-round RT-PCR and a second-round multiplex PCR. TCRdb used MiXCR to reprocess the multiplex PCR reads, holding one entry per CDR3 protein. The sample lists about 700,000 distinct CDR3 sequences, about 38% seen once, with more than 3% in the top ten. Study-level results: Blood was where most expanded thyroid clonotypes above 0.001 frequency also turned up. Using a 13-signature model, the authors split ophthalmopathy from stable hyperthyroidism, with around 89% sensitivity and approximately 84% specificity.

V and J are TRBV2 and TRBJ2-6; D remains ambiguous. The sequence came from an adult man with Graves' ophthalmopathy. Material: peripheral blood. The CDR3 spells CASTAPSSGANVLTF. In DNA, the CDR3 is TGTGCCAGCACGGCACCGAGTTCTGGGGCCAACGTCCTGACTTTC.